This T cell receptor (beta chain) is drawn from a study of blood T cells in healthy people across ages. Overall study: About one barcoded TCR beta cDNA was captured per two T cells. Study-level points and caveats: Both naive CD4+ cell counts and diversity were greater in long-lived donors than in aged donors.

V shed 1 base and J 8 bases; nucleotides not matched to a gene: 4. Germline V gene sequence: CDR1 DFQATT, CDR2 SNEGSKA (reference sequence). This CDR3 contains 12 residues. The authors ran a second PCR of about 7 to 11 cycles using a sample-barcoded 5' primer and a J-beta primer mix. TCRdb redid the calling of the 5' RACE reads with MiXCR, one entry per CDR3 protein. The repertoire includes 600,000 to 850,000 distinct CDR3 sequences, approximately 39% of them detected once, and about 20% sits in the top ten. The sample, roughly 9.1 milliliters of peripheral blood, was drawn from each donor. At least 7 million PBMCs were isolated per sample. Regarding this clonotype: What it recognizes is unknown.

The source material was blood. The chain recombines TRBV20-1 with TRBJ1-2; 7 positions agree with TRBD1. This clonotype was sampled from a woman in her sixties in good health. CDR3 coding DNA: TGCAGTGCTAGAGGTGACAGGGCGGGCTACACCTTC. It translates to CSARGDRAGYTF.